Listed here are 9 T cell receptor beta chains from one sample, sequenced in a study of radiotherapy plus CTLA-4 blockade in lung cancer. Repertoires were generated with immunoSEQ multiplex PCR, while TCRdb's copy carries only in-frame clones and drops some. The repertoire holds over 100,000 clones, with over 65% as singletons. Sequencing used peripheral blood, obtained from a patient treated with radiotherapy plus ipilimumab. The receptors derive from a human donor with non-small cell lung cancer that progressed on radiotherapy plus ipilimumab. Some clones in this sample may be carry-over from other donors' samples.

This clone has just a few counts. This chain uses TRBV2 with TRBJ1-6; weak D call: TRBD1 (6 bases). From germline, CDR1 is SNHLY and CDR2 FYNNEI. Trimming cost V 6 bases and J 10 bases, with 16 bases left between them. The CDR3 length is 14 residues. The CDR3 DNA reads TGTGCCAGCAGGAGAGACAGGTTCCTCTCACCCCTCCACTTT. It codes for CASRRDRFLSPLHF.

The CDR3 reads CASSPLGARDEQYF. CDR3 DNA sequence: TGTGCCAGCAGTCCCTTAGGGGCTAGGGACGAGCAGTACTTC. This chain links TRBV6-5 with TRBJ2-7, with D maybe TRBD1 (5 bases). The CDR3 contains 14 residues. Germline V CDR1 and CDR2: MNHEY, SVGAGI. V lost 5 bases and J 5 bases, leaving 16 bases between the germline ends.

V gene TRBV29-1 combines with J gene TRBJ2-3, with unresolved D. Germline loops: CDR1 SQVTM, CDR2 ANQGSEA. V dropped 3 bases and J dropped 1 base, with 5 bases sitting between them. This CDR3 region has 12 residues. The CDR3: CSVDMGTDTQYF. The CDR3 DNA sequence: TGCAGCGTTGATATGGGCACAGATACGCAGTATTTT.

The chain has TRBV29-1 and TRBJ2-4; D could derive from TRBD1 or TRBD2 (6 bases each). The length of the CDR3 is 14 residues. Germline CDR1 SQVTM, CDR2 ANQGSEA. The V gene lost 7 bases and the J gene lost 6 bases, with 19 bases spanning the gap. This CDR3 is CSAKWGAGRNIQYF. The DNA for the CDR3 is TGCAGCGCCAAGTGGGGGGCAGGACGAAACATTCAGTACTTC.

This clone was seen once. The V and J genes are TRBV7-2 and TRBJ1-5; D remains unclear. The ends were cut back, 2 bases at V and 2 bases at J, with 7 bases in the middle. Germline V gene data show CDR1 as SGHTA and CDR2 as FQGNSA. This CDR3 contains 14 residues. The CDR3 sequence: CASSLSPGNQPQHF. The CDR3 DNA is TGTGCCAGCAGCTTAAGTCCAGGCAATCAGCCCCAGCATTTT.

The J gene is TRBJ2-7, the V gene TRBV5-1; possibly TRBD1 for D (6 bases). Germline CDR1 is SGHRS and CDR2 is YFSETQ. Trimming took off 5 bases at V and 2 bases at J, with 17 bases between the two ends. The CDR3 extends over 15 amino acids. The CDR3 sequence is CASRHPGQTTYEQYF. In DNA, the CDR3 is TGCGCCAGCAGACACCCCGGACAGACGACCTACGAGCAGTACTTC.

The gene calls are TRBV10-1 and TRBJ2-5; D gene uncertain. The V and J ends lost 6 bases and 3 bases respectively, with 20 bases between them. Germline V gene lookup returns CDR1 WNHNN and CDR2 SYGVQD (reference sequence). This CDR3 is 16 amino acids long. The CDR3 protein is CASSGTEITSEETQYF. CDR3 coding DNA: TGCGCCAGCAGCGGCACAGAGATTACGTCGGAAGAGACCCAGTACTTC.

This sequence joins TRBV19 and TRBJ1-5, with 7 bases that match TRBD1. V lost 7 bases to trimming and J lost 3 bases; unmatched junction nucleotides: 9. The CDR3 loop spans 15 amino acids. Germline-derived CDR1 and CDR2 are LNHDA and SQIVND (reference sequence). This chain's CDR3 is CASTPGQFHNQPQHF. In DNA, the CDR3 is TGTGCCAGTACTCCGGGACAGTTCCACAATCAGCCCCAGCATTTT.

The rearrangement uses TRBV4-3 and TRBJ1-2; 10 positions match TRBD1. The CDR3 is 16 amino acids. Germline values: CDR1 LGHNA, CDR2 YSLEER. V shed 1 base and J 4 bases; nucleotides not matched to a gene: 6. The CDR3 DNA is TGCGCCAGCAGCCAAGGGGGACAGGGGTTTTTCTATGGCTACACCTTC. It codes for CASSQGGQGFFYGYTF.